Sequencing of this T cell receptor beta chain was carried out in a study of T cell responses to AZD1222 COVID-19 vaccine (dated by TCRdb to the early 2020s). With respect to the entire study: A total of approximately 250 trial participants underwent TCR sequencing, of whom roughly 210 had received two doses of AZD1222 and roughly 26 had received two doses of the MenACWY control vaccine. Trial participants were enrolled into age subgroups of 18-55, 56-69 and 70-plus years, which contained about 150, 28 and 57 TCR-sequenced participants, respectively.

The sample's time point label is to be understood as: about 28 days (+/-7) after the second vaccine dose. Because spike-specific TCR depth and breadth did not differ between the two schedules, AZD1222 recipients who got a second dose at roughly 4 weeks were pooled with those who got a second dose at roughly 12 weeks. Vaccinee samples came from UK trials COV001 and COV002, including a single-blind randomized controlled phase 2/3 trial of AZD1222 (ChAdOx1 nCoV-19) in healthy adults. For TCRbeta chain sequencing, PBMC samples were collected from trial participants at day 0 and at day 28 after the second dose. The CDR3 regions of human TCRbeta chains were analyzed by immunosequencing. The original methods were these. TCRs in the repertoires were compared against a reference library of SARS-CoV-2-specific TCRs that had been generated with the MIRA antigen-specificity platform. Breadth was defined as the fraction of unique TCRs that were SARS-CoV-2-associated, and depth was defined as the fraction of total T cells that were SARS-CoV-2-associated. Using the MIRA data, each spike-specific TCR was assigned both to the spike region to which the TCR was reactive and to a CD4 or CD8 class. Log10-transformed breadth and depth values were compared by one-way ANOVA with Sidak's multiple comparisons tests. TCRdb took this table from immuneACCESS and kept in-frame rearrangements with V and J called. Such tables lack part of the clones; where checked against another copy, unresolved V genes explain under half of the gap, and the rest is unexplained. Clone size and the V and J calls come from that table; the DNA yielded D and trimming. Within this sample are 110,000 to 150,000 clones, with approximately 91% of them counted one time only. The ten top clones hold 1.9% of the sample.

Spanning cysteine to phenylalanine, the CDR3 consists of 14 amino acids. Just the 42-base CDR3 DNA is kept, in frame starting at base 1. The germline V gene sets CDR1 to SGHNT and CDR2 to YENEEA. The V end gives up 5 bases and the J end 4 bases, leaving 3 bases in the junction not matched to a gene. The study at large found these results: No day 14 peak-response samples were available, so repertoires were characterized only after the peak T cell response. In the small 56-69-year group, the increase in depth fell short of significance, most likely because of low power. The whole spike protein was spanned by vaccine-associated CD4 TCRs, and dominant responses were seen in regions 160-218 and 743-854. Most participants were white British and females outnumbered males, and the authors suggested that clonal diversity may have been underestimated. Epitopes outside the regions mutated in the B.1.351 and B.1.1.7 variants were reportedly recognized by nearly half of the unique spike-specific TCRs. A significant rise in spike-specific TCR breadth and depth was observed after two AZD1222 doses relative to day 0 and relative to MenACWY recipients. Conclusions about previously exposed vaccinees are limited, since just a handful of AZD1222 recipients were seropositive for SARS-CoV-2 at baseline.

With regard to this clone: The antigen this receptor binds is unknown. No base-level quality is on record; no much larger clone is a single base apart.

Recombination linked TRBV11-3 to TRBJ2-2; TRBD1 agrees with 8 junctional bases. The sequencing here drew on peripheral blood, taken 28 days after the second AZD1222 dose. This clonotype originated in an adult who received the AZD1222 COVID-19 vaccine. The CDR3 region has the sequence CASSPDRATGELFF. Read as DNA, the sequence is TGTGCCAGCAGCCCGGACAGGGCCACCGGGGAGCTGTTTTTT.